This TCR beta chain is drawn from a study of OX40 agonist ivuxolimab in advanced cancers. In the study overall: Ivuxolimab was a fully human IgG2 agonistic monoclonal antibody targeting the costimulatory receptor OX40 (CD134). Prior anti-PD-1, anti-PD-L1 or anti-CTLA-4 therapy was permitted, and 40% of dose-escalation patients had received checkpoint inhibitors. Partial responses occurred in three dose-escalation patients, of whom one had hepatocellular carcinoma and two had cutaneous melanoma. The point of sequencing TCRbeta in the periphery was to test whether ivuxolimab changed TCR sequence diversity and drove clonal T-cell expansion. Intravenous ivuxolimab was administered to patients every 2 weeks at six dose levels: 0.01, 0.1, 0.3, 1.5, 3 and 10 mg/kg. The monotherapy dose-escalation portion (N of about 50 patients) of the phase I ivuxolimab trial is reported in the paper. In the dose-escalation cohort, over 65% of patients were male, and the mean age was approximately 64 years, with a range of about 23 to 80. Of the 50 to 55 dose-escalation patients, hepatocellular carcinoma was present in about 20, melanoma in approximately 15, renal cell carcinoma in 9 and head and neck cancer in 9.

Study-level results and caveats: Clonal expansion of both CD4+ and CD8+ blood T cells was observed from baseline to week 6 at doses 0.1 to 3.0 mg/kg. In partial responders in the 0.1-3.0 mg/kg groups, normalized peripheral clonal expansion was found to be among the lowest, especially among CD8+ T cells. Antigen specificity was not determined for the clonally expanded peripheral T cells. On average, CD8+ T cells showed more expanded clones than CD4+ T cells after ivuxolimab. Low levels of normalized T-cell clonal expansion were also seen in some nonresponding patients.

On this clone: The antigen it recognizes is unknown. No much larger clonotype is one base removed from it; base qualities were not supplied.

Patients with a history of autoimmune disease or receiving systemic immunosuppression were excluded from the trial. Peripheral blood for TCR sequencing was collected from all dose cohorts at baseline, on cycle 4 day 1, and on cycle 7 day 1. The samples were taken from a phase I, first-in-human, multicenter, open-label dose-escalation trial of ivuxolimab. The trial enrolled adults with locally advanced or metastatic head and neck squamous cell, hepatocellular, melanoma or renal cell carcinoma. Before TCR sequencing, CD4+ and CD8+ T cells were separately sorted from peripheral blood. From cysteine to phenylalanine, the CDR3 is 14 amino acids long. The kept DNA is CDR3 alone, 42 bases in frame from the first base. V ends up 2 bases short and J 4 bases short, with an unmatched junction base count of 5. Per the germline V gene, SGHRS is the CDR1 and YFSETQ is the CDR2. For sequencing of the TCRbeta CDR3 region, genomic DNA was extracted from the sorted cells. The immunoSEQ Assay was used to sequence the TCRbeta CDR3 regions. Sourced from immuneACCESS, this table was stored by TCRdb with only in-frame sequences that have V and J called. A share of the clones is absent; for the studies checked, an unresolved V gene accounts for under half, and the remainder has no known explanation. This sample holds about 84,000 clones; 75% to 90% were observed only once. Around 2.9% of the sample rests with the top ten.

The rearranged chain carries TRBV5-1 and TRBJ1-1; TRBD1 agrees with 7 junctional bases. The TCR sequence derives from an adult with an advanced solid tumor such as melanoma, head and neck, liver or kidney cancer. Specimen: CD4+ or CD8+ T cells sorted from blood, collected in a trial of the OX40 agonist ivuxolimab. The DNA is as follows: TGCGCCAGCAGCTTAGGACAGGAAGGCACTGAAGCTTTCTTT. This sequence encodes CASSLGQEGTEAFF. When the CDR3 is completed using the reference TRBV5-1 and TRBJ1-1 genes on either side, the full variable domain is KAGVTQTPRYLIKTRGQQVTLSCSPISGHRSVSWYQQTPGQGLQFLFEYFSETQRNKGNFPGRFSGRQFSNSRSEMNVSTLELGDSALYLCASSLGQEGTEAFFGQGTRLTVV.